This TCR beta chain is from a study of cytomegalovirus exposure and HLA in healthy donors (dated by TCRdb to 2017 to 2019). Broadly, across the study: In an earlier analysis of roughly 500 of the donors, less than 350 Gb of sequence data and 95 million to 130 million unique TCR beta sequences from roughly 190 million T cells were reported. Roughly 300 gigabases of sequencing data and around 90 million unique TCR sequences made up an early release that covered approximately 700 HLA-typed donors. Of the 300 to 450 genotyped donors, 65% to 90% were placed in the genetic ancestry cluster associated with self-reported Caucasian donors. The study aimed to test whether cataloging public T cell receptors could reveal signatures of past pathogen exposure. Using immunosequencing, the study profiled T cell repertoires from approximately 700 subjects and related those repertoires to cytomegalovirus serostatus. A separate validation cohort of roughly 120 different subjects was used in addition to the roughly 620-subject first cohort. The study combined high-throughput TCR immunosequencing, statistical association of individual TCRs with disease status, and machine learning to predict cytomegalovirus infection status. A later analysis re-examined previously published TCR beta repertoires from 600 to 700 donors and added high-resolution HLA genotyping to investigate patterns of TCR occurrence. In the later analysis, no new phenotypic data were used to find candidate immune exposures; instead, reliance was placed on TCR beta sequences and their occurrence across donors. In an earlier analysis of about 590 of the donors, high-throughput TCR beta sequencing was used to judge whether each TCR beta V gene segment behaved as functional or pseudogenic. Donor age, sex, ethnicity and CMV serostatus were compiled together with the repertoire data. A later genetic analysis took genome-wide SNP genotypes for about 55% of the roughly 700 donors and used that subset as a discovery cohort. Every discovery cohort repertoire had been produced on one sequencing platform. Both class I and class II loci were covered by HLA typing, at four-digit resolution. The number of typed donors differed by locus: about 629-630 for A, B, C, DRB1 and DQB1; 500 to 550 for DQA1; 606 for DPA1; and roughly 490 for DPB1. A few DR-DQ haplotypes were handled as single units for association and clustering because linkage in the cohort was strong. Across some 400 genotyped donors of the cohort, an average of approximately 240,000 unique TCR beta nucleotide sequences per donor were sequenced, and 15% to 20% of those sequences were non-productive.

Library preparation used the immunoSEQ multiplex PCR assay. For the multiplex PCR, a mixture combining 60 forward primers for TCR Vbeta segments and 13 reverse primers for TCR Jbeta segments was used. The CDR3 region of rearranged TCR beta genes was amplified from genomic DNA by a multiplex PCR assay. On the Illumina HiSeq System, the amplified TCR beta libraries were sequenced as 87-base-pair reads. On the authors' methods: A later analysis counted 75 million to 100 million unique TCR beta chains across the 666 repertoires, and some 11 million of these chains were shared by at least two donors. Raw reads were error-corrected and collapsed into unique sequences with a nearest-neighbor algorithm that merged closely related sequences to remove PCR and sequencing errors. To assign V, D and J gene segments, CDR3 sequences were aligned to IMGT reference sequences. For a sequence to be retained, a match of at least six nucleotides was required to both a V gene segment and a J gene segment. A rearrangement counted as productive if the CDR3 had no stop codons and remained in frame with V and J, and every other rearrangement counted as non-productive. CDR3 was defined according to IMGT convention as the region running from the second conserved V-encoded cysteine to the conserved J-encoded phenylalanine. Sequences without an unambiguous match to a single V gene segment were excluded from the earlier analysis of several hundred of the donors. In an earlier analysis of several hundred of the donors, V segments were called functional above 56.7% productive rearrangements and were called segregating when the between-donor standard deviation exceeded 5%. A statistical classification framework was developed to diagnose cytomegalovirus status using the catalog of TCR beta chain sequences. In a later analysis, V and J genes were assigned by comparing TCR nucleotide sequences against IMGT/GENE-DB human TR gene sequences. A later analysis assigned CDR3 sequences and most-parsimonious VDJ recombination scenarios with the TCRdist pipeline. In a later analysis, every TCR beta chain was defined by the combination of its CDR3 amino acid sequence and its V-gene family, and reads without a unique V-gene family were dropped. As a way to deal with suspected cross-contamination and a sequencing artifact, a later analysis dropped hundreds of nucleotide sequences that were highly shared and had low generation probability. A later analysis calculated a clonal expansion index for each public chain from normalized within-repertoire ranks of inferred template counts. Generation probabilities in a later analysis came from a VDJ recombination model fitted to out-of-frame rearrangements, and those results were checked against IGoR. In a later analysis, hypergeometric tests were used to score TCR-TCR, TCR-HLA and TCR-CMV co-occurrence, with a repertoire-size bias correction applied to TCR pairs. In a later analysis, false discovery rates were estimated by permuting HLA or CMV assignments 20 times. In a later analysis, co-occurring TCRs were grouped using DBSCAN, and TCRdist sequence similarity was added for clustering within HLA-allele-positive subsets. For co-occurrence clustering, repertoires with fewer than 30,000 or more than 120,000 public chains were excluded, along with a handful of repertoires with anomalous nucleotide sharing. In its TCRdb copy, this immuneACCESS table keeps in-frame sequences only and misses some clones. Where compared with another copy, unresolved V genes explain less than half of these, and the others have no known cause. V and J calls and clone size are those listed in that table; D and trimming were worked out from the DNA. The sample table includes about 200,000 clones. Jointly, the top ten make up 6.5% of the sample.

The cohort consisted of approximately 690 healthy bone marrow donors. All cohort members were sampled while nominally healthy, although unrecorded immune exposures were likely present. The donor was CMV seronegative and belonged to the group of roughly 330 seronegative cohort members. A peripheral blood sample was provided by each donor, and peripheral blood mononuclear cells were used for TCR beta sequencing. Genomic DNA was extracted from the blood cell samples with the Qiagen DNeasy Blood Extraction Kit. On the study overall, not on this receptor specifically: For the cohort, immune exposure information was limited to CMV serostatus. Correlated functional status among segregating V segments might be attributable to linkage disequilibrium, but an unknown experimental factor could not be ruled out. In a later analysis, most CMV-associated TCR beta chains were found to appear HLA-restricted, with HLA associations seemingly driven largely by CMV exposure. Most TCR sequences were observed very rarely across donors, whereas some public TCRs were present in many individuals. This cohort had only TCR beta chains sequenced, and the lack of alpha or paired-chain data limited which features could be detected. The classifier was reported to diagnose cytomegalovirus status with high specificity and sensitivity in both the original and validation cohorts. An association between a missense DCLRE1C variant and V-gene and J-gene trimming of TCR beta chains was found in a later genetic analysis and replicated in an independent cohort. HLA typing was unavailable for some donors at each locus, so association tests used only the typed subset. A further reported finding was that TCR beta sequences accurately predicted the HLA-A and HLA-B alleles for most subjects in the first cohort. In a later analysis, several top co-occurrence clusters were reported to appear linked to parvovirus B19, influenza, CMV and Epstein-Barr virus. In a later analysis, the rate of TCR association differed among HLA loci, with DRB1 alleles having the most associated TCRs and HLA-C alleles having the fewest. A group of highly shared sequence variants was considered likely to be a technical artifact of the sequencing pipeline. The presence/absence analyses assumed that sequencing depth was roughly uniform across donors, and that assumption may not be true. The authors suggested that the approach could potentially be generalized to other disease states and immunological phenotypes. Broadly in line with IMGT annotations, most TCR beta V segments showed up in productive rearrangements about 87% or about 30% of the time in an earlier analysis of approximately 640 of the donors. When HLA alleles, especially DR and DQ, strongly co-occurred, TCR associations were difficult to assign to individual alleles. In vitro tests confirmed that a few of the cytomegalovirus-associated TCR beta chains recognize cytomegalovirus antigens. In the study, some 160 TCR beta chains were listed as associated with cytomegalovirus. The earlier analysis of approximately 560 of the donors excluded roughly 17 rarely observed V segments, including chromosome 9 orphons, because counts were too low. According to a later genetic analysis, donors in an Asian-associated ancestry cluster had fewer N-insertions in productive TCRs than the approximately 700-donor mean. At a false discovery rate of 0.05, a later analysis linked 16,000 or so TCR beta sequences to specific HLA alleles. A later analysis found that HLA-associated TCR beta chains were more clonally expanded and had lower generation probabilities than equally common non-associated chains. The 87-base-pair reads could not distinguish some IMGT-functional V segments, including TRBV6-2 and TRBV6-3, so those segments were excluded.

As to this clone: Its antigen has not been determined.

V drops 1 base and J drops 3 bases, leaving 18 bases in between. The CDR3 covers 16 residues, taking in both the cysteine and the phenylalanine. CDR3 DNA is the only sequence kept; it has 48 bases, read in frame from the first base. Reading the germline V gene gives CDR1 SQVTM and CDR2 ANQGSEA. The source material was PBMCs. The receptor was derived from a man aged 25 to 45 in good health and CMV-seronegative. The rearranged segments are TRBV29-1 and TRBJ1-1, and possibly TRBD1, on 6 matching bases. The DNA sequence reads TGCAGCGTTGAAGGTCGCACAGGGAAGTGGGACACTGAAGCTTTCTTT. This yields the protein CSVEGRTGKWDTEAFF.